This T cell receptor (beta chain) emerged from a study of early T cells in non-severe SARS-CoV-2 infection. This CDR3 comprises 15 residues. Deletions cut 6 bases from V and 5 bases from J, with 17 bases between. Each CDR3 protein gets one entry after TCRdb re-called the 5' RACE reads with MiXCR. The sample consists of roughly 93,000 distinct CDR3 sequences, approximately 10% of them appearing once. This rearrangement joins TRBV12-3 or TRBV12-4 to TRBJ1-5; D ambiguous. The source of this sequence is an adult who was a healthcare worker with PCR-confirmed SARS-CoV-2 infection or an uninfected control (not recorded which). The specimen was whole blood. CDR3: CASRRTAAGYQPQHF. CDR3 nucleotide sequence: TGTGCCAGCAGGCGGACTGCCGCTGGATATCAGCCCCAGCATTTT.